Sequencing of this T cell receptor beta chain was carried out in a study of blood T cells in healthy people across ages. Per germline, CDR1 MNHNS and CDR2 SASEGT. The CDR3 covers 14 residues. V lost 2 bases to trimming and J lost 7 bases; unmatched junction nucleotides: 5. A note on this clonotype: Its matching antigen is unknown.

Overall study results and limits: The long-lived group displayed more naive CD4+ cells, plus higher diversity, than the aged donors did.

Alongside a J-beta primer mix, a sample-barcoded 5' primer served in a second PCR lasting about 7 to 11 cycles. A template-switch adaptor that had 12 random nucleotides put a tag on each cDNA molecule. TCRdb used MiXCR to reprocess the 5' RACE reads, holding one entry per CDR3 protein. There are about 640,000 distinct CDR3 sequences in the sample; roughly 53% occur only once, and 30% to 45% lies in the top ten. Total RNA extraction produced at least 5.5 micrograms (per sample) for the study. This clonotype was obtained from a man aged 55 to 69 in good health. The V call is TRBV6-1, the J call TRBJ2-1, with 7 bases fitting TRBD2. Sequencing used blood. The CDR3 DNA reads TGTGCCAGCAGTGAACCGGGGGGAACGAATGAGCAGTTCTTC. Its translation: CASSEPGGTNEQFF.